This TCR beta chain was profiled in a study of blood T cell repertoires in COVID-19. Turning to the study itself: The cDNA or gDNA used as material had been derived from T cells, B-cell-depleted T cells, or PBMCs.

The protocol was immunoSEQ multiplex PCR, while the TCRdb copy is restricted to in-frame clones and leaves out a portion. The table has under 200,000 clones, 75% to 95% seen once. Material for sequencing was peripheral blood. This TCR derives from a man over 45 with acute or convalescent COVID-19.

CDR3 in DNA: TGTGCCAGCTCATCAACAGGGAGCGGGGAGCTGTTTTTT. It codes for CASSSTGSGELFF. This chain joins TRBV18 and TRBJ2-2; a possible D gene is TRBD1 (6 bases). Germline values: CDR1 KGHSH, CDR2 LQKENI. V was shortened by 5 bases and J by 7 bases, with 11 bases between the two germline ends. This CDR3 comprises 13 residues.